This T cell receptor beta chain was captured in a study of human T cells and chemical hapten exposure. The ends lost 3 bases at V and 4 bases at J; junction bases unmatched: 5. The CDR3 covers 14 residues. Per germline, CDR1 LNHDA and CDR2 SQIVND (reference sequence). As to time point: patch test 2, 6 weeks after DPC sensitization. Treatment specified: therapeutic diphenylcyclopropenone sensitization with weekly scalp DPC. Each CDR3 protein gets one entry after TCRdb re-called the RACE reads with MiXCR. The top ten clones hold roughly 2.2% of a sample with nearly 95,000 distinct CDR3 sequences, more than 9.5% of them seen once.

This receptor was identified in a middle-aged man with alopecia areata. Some clones in this sample may be carry-over from other donors' samples. The material was whole blood, obtained in connection with sensitization to the hapten diphenylcyclopropenone (DPC). The rearrangement uses TRBV19 and TRBJ1-2, with 7 bases identical to TRBD1. CDR3 in amino acids: CASSILTGTYGYTF. The DNA for the CDR3 is TGTGCCAGTAGTATTTTGACAGGGACCTATGGCTACACCTTC. Full variable domain (outside the CDR3, taken from reference TRBV19 and TRBJ1-2): DGGITQSPKYLFRKEGQNVTLSCEQNLNHDAMYWYRQDPGQGLRLIYYSQIVNDFQKGDIAEGYSVSREKKESFPLTVTSAQKNPTAFYLCASSILTGTYGYTFGSGTRLTVV.